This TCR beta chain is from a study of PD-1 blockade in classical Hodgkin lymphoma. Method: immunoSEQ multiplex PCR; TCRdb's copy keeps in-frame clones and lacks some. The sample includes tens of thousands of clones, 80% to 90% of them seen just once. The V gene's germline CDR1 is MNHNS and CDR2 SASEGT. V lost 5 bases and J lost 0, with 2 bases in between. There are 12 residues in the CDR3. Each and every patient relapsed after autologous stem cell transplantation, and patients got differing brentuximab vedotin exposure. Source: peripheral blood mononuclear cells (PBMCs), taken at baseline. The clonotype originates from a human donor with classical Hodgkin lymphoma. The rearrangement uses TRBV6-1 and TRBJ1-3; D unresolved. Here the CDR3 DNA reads TGTGCCAGCAGTACCTCTGGAAACACCATATATTTT. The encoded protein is CASSTSGNTIYF.